Sequencing of this T cell receptor (beta chain) was carried out in a study of T-cell reconstitution after alpha-beta-depleted transplantation in children. This clonotype was detected only a few times. The CDR3 length is 11 residues. Germline CDR1 SGHVS, CDR2 FQNEAQ. Trimming removed 1 base at V and 10 bases at J, with 6 bases between. This sample's TCRbeta library carried unique molecular identifier barcodes. MiXCR, run by TCRdb on the PCR reads, gives a single entry per CDR3 protein. The repertoire holds about 980,000 distinct CDR3 sequences, about 30% seen once, with approximately 30% in the top ten.

The starting material was PBMCs, mostly from graft donor cells, obtained 360 days after TCRalphabeta/CD19-depleted stem cell transplant. The chain employs TRBV7-8 and TRBJ2-3; no clear D. The clonotype originates from a boy less than two years old who had a stem cell transplant for SCID, so the T cells may come from the graft donor. In DNA form, the CDR3 reads TGTGCCAGCAGCTTAGAGGTCTCGCAGTATTTT. Translated, it gives CASSLEVSQYF. Filled out from reference TRBV7-8 and TRBJ2-3, the complete variable domain reads GAGVSQSPRYKVAKRGQDVALRCDPISGHVSLFWYQQALGQGPEFLTYFQNEAQLDKSGLPSDRFFAERPEGSVSTLKIQRTQQEDSAVYLCASSLEVSQYFGPGTRLTVL.